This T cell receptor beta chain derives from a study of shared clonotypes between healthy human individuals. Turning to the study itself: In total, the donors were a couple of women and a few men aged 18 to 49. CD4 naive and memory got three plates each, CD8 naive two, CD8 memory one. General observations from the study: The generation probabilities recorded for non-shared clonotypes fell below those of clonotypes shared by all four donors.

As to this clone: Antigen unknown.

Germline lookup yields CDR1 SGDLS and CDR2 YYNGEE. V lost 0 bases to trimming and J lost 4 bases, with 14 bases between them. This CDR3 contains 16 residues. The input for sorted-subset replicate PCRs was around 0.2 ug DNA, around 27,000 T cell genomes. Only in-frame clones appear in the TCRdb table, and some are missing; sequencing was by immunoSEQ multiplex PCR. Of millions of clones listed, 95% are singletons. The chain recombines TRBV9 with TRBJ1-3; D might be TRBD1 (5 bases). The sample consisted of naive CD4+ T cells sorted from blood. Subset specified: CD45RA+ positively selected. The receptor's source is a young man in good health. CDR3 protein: CASSVGRQGAGNTIYF. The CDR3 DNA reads TGTGCCAGCAGCGTAGGTCGCCAGGGTGCCGGAAACACCATATATTTT.